This T cell receptor (beta chain) was profiled in a study of blood T cell repertoires in COVID-19. The junction had 9 bases not matched to a gene; V was cut back by 7 bases and J by 0 bases. From germline, CDR1 is SNHLY and CDR2 FYNNEI. The CDR3 loop spans 16 amino acids. Residents of 24 US areas, aged about 18 to 95 years, made up the participants. Authors' data handling: Cell counts per sample came from amplifying reference gene primers. Repertoires were generated with immunoSEQ multiplex PCR, while TCRdb's copy carries only in-frame clones and drops some. V, J and clone size reflect that table, while D and trimming were determined from the DNA. The sample shows roughly 360,000 clones, roughly 90% of them seen only once.

The receptor comes from a woman younger than 45 with acute COVID-19. Sequenced input: PBMCs or T cells enriched from blood (not recorded which). The V call is TRBV2, the J call TRBJ1-3, with 7 nucleotides matching TRBD1. In DNA, the CDR3 is TGTGCCAGCACCAGAGGACAGGCCGTCTCTGGAAACACCATATATTTT. Translated: CASTRGQAVSGNTIYF.